This T cell receptor beta chain was profiled in a study of T cell repertoires in cytomegalovirus infection. Overall study: Recently identified HLA-C-restricted CMV epitopes and well-studied HLA-B-restricted CMV epitopes were used by the study. Matching HLA type, along with CMV infection, was indicated by public TCR beta signatures.

Study-wide results and caveats: Across the ex vivo response, the dominant clonotypes were HLA-C-restricted CMV-specific TCR beta clonotypes. Cumulative public TCR beta family frequency identified CMV carriers with the relevant HLA.

TCRdb itself ran the reads through MiXCR, one entry per CDR3 protein. Of 450,000 to 600,000 distinct CDR3 sequences detected, about 39% appear once; the ten largest clones hold around 44%. As concerns this clonotype: What it binds is not known.

V dropped 8 bases and J dropped 3; count of bases not matched to a gene: 8. Germline V gives CDR1 SGHVT, CDR2 SQSDAQ. The CDR3 runs to 15 residues. The gene calls are TRBV7-4 and TRBJ2-1; TRBD2 aligns across 9 bases. This material consisted of cultured PBMCs, taken from culture after CMV antigen stimulation. The receptor was derived from a human donor in good health (CMV status not recorded). Some clones in this sample may be carry-over from other donors' samples. CDR3 amino acids: CASGPAGGLYNEQFF. The CDR3 region has the DNA TGTGCCAGCGGCCCAGCGGGGGGACTCTACAATGAGCAGTTCTTC.